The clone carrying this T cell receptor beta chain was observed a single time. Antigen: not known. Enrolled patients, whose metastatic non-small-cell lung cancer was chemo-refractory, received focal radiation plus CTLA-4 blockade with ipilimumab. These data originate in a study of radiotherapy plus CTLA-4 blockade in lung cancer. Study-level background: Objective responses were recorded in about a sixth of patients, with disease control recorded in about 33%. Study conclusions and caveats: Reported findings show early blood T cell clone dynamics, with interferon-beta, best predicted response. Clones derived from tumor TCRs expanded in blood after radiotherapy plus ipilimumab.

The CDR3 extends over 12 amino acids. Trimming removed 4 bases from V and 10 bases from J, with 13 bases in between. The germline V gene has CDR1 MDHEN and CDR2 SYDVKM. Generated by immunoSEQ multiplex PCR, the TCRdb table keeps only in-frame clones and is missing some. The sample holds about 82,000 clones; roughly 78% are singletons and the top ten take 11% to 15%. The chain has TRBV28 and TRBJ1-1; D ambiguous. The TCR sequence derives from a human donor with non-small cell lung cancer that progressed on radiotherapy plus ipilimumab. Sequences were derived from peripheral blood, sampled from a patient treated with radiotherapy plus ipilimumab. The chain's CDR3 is CASSSSWAGAFF. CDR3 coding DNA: TGTGCCAGCAGTTCCTCTTGGGCCGGAGCTTTCTTT.